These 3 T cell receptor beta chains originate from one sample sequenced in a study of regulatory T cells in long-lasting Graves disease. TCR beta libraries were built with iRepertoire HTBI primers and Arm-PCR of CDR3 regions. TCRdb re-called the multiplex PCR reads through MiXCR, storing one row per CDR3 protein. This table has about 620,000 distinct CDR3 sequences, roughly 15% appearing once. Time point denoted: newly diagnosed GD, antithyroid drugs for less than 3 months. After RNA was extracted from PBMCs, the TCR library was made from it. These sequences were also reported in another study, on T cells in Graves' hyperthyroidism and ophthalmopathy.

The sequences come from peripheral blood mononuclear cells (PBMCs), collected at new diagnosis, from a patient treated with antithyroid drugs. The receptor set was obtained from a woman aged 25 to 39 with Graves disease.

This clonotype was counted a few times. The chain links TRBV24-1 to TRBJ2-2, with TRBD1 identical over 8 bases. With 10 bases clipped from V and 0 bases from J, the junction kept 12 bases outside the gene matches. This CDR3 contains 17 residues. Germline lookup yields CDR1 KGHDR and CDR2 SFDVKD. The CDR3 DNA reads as TGTGCCACGCAACCAAACCAGGGGGCGTCGAACACCGGGGAGCTGTTTTTT. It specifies CATQPNQGASNTGELFF.

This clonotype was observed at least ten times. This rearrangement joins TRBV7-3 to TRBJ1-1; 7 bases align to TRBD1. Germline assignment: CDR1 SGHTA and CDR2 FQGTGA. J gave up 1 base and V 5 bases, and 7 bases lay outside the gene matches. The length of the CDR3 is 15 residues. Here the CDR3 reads CASSPQGGPNTEAFF. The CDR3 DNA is TGTGCCAGCAGCCCCCAGGGGGGCCCGAACACTGAAGCTTTCTTT.

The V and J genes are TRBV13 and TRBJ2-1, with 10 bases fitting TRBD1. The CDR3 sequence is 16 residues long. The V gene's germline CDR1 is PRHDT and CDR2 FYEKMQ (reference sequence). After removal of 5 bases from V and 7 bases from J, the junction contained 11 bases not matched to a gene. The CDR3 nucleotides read TGTGCCAGCAGCCGATACGGGACAGGGGAAAGGAATGAGCAGTTCTTC. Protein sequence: CASSRYGTGERNEQFF.